This TCR beta chain is from a study of Ad26.COV2.S vaccination and SARS-CoV-2 variants. Overall study context: Participants got Ad26.COV2.S intramuscularly, once or twice 56 days apart.

As to treatment: 19 received Ad26.COV2.S at low or high dose, single or two shots; 5 received placebo; per-sample allocation not given. The investigators took samples on day 63 after the first vaccine or placebo injection. To note about this clone: The antigen is not known.

The CDR3 contains 16 residues. Germline V gene sequence: CDR1 MDHEN, CDR2 SYDVKM. With V trimmed by 5 bases and J by 7 bases, 11 bases remained unmatched. Study-wide findings and caveats: Vaccinees showed greater spike-specific TCR breadth than placebo recipients.

Here immunoSEQ multiplex PCR was the method, and the copy in TCRdb shows in-frame clones only, minus some. This repertoire shows 350,000 to 450,000 clones, approximately 91% found once; its top ten account for approximately 1.9%. V gene TRBV28 combines with J gene TRBJ2-3, with 11 bases lining up with TRBD2. Specimen: peripheral blood, collected in a trial of Ad26.COV2.S vaccine versus placebo. The sequence was collected from a person between 18 and 59 years old who received the Ad26.COV2.S COVID-19 vaccine or a placebo. The CDR3: CASSRPLTSGSYTQYF. The CDR3 DNA reads TGTGCCAGCAGTCGACCCCTTACTAGCGGGAGTTATACGCAGTATTTT.